The entry below gives a single TCR beta chain sequence along with its context. The data were obtained in a study of CD8 T cells in ankylosing spondylitis. TCRdb called the 5' RACE reads again in MiXCR, with one record for every CDR3 protein. The repertoire holds 350,000 to 450,000 distinct CDR3 sequences, with around 20% as singletons. Looked up from germline, CDR1 is DFQATT and CDR2 is SNEGSKA (reference sequence). The CDR3 is 16 residues long. Losses at the gene ends were 5 bases for V and 1 base for J; bases not matched to a gene: 6. This TCR was sampled from a male donor with ankylosing spondylitis or in good health (not recorded which). This sequence joins TRBV20-1 and TRBJ2-7; 15 nucleotides agree with TRBD2. The source material was blood, either unsorted or a sorted T cell fraction (not recorded which). CDR3 loop: CSAAGLAGGDSYEQYF. CDR3 DNA sequence: TGCAGTGCTGCGGGACTAGCGGGGGGTGATTCCTACGAGCAGTACTTC.